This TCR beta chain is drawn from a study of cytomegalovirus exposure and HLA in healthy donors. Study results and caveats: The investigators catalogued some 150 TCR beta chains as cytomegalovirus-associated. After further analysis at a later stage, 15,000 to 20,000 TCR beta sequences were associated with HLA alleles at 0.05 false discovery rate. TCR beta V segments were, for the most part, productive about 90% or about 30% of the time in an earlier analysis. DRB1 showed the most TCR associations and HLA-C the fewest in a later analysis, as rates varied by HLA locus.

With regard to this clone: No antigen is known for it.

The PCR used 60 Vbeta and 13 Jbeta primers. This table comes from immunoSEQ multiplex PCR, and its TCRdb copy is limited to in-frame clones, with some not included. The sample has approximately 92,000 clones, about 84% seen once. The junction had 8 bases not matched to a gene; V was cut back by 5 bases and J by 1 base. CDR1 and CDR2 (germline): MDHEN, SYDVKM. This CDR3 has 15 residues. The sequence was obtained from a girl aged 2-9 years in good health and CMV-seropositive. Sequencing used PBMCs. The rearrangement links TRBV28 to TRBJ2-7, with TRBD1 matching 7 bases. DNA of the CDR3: TGTGCCAGCAGTCCGACAGGGACGGTATCCTACGAGCAGTACTTC. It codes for CASSPTGTVSYEQYF.